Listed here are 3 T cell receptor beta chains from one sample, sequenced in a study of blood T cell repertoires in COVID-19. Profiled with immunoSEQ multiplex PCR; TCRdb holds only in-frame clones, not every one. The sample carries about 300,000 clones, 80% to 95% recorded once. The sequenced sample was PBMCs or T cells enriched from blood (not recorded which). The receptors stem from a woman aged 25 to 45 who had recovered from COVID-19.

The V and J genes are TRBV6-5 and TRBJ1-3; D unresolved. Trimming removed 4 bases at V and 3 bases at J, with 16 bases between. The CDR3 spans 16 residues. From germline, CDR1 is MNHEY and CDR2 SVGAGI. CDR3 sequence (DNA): TGTGCCAGCAGTTTTCGCGGCAGCACCTTTGGAAACACCATATATTTT. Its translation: CASSFRGSTFGNTIYF.

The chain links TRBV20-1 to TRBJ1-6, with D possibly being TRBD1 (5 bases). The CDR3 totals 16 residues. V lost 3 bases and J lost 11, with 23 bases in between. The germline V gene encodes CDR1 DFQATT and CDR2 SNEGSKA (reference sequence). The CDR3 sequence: CSASGALGRSVTPLHF. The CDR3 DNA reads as TGCAGTGCTAGTGGGGCGCTAGGGAGGAGTGTGACACCCCTCCACTTT.

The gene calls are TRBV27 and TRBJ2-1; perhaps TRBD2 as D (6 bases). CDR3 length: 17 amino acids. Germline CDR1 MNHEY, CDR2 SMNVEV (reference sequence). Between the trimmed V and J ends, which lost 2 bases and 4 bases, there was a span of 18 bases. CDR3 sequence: CASSLAGDFFRYNEQFF. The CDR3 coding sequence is TGTGCCAGCAGTTTAGCCGGGGACTTCTTCAGGTACAATGAGCAGTTCTTC.